The sequence of this T cell receptor (beta chain) was determined in a study of regulatory T cells in long-lasting Graves disease. Study at large: Graves' patients who were just diagnosed had used antithyroid drugs for under 3 months.

There are a few counts of this clonotype. The junction does not match germline at one end; this may be a read error. The time point: newly diagnosed GD, antithyroid drugs for less than 3 months. The authors made the TCR library using RNA they extracted from PBMCs. The CDR3 is 15 residues long. Germline loops: CDR1 SEHNR, CDR2 FQNEAQ (reference sequence). The authors built TCR beta libraries using iRepertoire HTBI primers and Arm-PCR of CDR3 regions. TCRdb reanalysed the multiplex PCR reads using MiXCR and keeps one entry per CDR3 protein. The sample carries 370,000 or so distinct CDR3 sequences, 15% to 20% recorded once. These same data were also listed under a study on T cells in Graves' hyperthyroidism and ophthalmopathy. That source adds: The blood repertoire included most of the expanded thyroid clonotypes above 0.001.

The specimen was peripheral blood mononuclear cells (PBMCs), collected at new diagnosis, from a patient treated with antithyroid drugs. The sequence was obtained from a woman aged 18 to 35 with Graves disease. The V call is TRBV7-9, the J call TRBJ1-1; TRBD1 aligns across 7 bases. DNA of the CDR3: TGTGCCAGCAGCTTGACGGGACAGTCGAACACTGAAGCTTCCTTT. Its protein is CASSLTGQSNTEASF.